Listed below are T cell receptor beta chains from one sample, sequenced in a study of blood T cell repertoires in COVID-19. The assay was immunoSEQ multiplex PCR, and TCRdb's table has in-frame clones only and misses some. In the table there are around 190,000 clones, roughly four fifths of which are singletons. Input material: peripheral blood. These receptors originate from a human donor in a cohort sampled during active COVID-19. Both conserved end residues are part of each CDR3. The order of the fields is V gene, clone size, D gene, J gene, CDR3 protein, CDR3 DNA. A D gene is named only where the DNA matches it firmly. Clone size appears in some rows only: once, few, many, or a class for an expanded clone.

v_call: TRBV7-3
clone_size: .
d_call: TRBD2
j_call: TRBJ2-7
cdr3_aa: CASSPRLAGDEQYF
cdr3_nt: TGTGCCAGCAGCCCCCGACTAGCGGGGGACGAGCAGTACTTC

v_call: TRBV5-6
clone_size: .
d_call: TRBD2
j_call: TRBJ2-7
cdr3_aa: CASSLAVAGGSEQYF
cdr3_nt: TGTGCCAGCAGCTTGGCAGTAGCGGGGGGAAGCGAGCAGTACTTC

v_call: TRBV2
clone_size: .
d_call: TRBD2
j_call: TRBJ2-7
cdr3_aa: CASSEHAGVSYEQYF
cdr3_nt: TGTGCCAGCAGTGAACACGCGGGGGTTTCCTACGAGCAGTACTTC

v_call: TRBV18
clone_size: .
d_call: .
j_call: TRBJ2-7
cdr3_aa: CASSPLYEQYF
cdr3_nt: TGTGCCAGCTCCCCCCTCTACGAGCAGTACTTC

v_call: TRBV6-6
clone_size: .
d_call: TRBD1
j_call: TRBJ2-5
cdr3_aa: CASRGGPQETQYF
cdr3_nt: TGTGCCAGCAGAGGGGGCCCCCAAGAGACCCAGTACTTC

v_call: TRBV11-3
clone_size: .
d_call: .
j_call: TRBJ2-7
cdr3_aa: CASSFGGGPPYEQYF
cdr3_nt: TGTGCCAGCAGCTTTGGCGGCGGTCCCCCCTACGAGCAGTACTTC

v_call: TRBV4-3
clone_size: .
d_call: TRBD2
j_call: TRBJ2-3
cdr3_aa: CASSPERGGLALDTQYF
cdr3_nt: TGCGCCAGCAGCCCCGAACGGGGGGGACTAGCTTTAGATACGCAGTATTTT

v_call: TRBV7-2
clone_size: .
d_call: TRBD2
j_call: TRBJ2-3
cdr3_aa: CASSFGTSGGRHTDTQYF
cdr3_nt: TGTGCCAGCAGCTTTGGGACTAGCGGGGGCAGGCACACAGATACGCAGTATTTT

v_call: TRBV11-2
clone_size: .
d_call: TRBD2
j_call: TRBJ2-7
cdr3_aa: CASSRTSGGSSYEQYF
cdr3_nt: TGTGCCAGCAGCCGGACTAGCGGGGGGTCTTCCTACGAGCAGTACTTC

v_call: TRBV9
clone_size: .
d_call: TRBD1
j_call: TRBJ1-1
cdr3_aa: CASRGTGMNTEAFF
cdr3_nt: TGTGCCAGCAGGGGGACAGGAATGAACACTGAAGCTTTCTTT

v_call: TRBV18
clone_size: .
d_call: TRBD2
j_call: TRBJ2-1
cdr3_aa: CASSPPRGRAGEQFF
cdr3_nt: TGTGCCAGCTCACCACCCCGCGGGAGGGCCGGTGAGCAGTTCTTC

v_call: TRBV14
clone_size: .
d_call: TRBD1
j_call: TRBJ1-2
cdr3_aa: CASSQETPTRQGDTNYGYTF
cdr3_nt: TGTGCCAGCAGCCAAGAGACCCCCACGAGACAGGGGGATACAAACTATGGCTACACCTTC

v_call: TRBV6-5
clone_size: .
d_call: .
j_call: TRBJ1-3
cdr3_aa: CASSRGNTIYF
cdr3_nt: TGTGCCAGCAGTCGTGGAAACACCATATATTTT

v_call: TRBV28
clone_size: .
d_call: .
j_call: TRBJ1-4
cdr3_aa: CASSSAYNEKLFF
cdr3_nt: TGTGCCAGCAGTTCAGCGTATAATGAAAAACTGTTTTTT

v_call: TRBV18
clone_size: few
d_call: .
j_call: TRBJ1-2
cdr3_aa: CASSPGETNYGYTF
cdr3_nt: TGTGCCAGCTCCCCGGGGGAAACTAACTATGGCTACACCTTC

v_call: TRBV19
clone_size: once
d_call: TRBD1
j_call: TRBJ1-1
cdr3_aa: CASRRGQGGTEAFF
cdr3_nt: TGTGCCAGTAGAAGGGGACAGGGTGGCACTGAAGCTTTCTTT

v_call: TRBV28
clone_size: .
d_call: TRBD1
j_call: TRBJ2-7
cdr3_aa: CASSAGTGFEQYF
cdr3_nt: TGTGCCAGCAGCGCCGGGACAGGCTTCGAGCAGTACTTC

v_call: TRBV11-2
clone_size: .
d_call: .
j_call: TRBJ1-4
cdr3_aa: CASSLAKGSGATNEKLFF
cdr3_nt: TGTGCCAGCAGCTTAGCGAAGGGATCGGGGGCAACTAATGAAAAACTGTTTTTT

v_call: TRBV11-2
clone_size: .
d_call: .
j_call: TRBJ2-3
cdr3_aa: CASSLEWTGTDTQYF
cdr3_nt: TGTGCCAGCAGCTTAGAATGGACAGGCACAGATACGCAGTATTTT

v_call: TRBV3-1/TRBV3-2
clone_size: .
d_call: .
j_call: TRBJ1-2
cdr3_aa: CASSQEVGYREGYTF
cdr3_nt: TGTGCCAGCAGCCAAGAGGTTGGGTACAGGGAAGGCTACACCTTC

v_call: TRBV2
clone_size: .
d_call: .
j_call: TRBJ1-5
cdr3_aa: CASSGVQGGQPQHF
cdr3_nt: TGTGCCAGCAGTGGGGTCCAGGGCGGTCAGCCCCAGCATTTT

v_call: TRBV18
clone_size: .
d_call: TRBD1
j_call: TRBJ1-5
cdr3_aa: CASSRGQAVSNQPQHF
cdr3_nt: TGTGCCAGCTCACGGGGACAGGCGGTTAGCAATCAGCCCCAGCATTTT

v_call: TRBV6-5
clone_size: .
d_call: TRBD1
j_call: TRBJ2-7
cdr3_aa: CASSSTGVGEQYF
cdr3_nt: TGTGCCAGCAGCTCGACAGGGGTAGGAGAGCAGTACTTC

v_call: TRBV4-1
clone_size: .
d_call: .
j_call: TRBJ2-7
cdr3_aa: CASSQVGGQDEQYF
cdr3_nt: TGCGCCAGCAGCCAGGTCGGGGGGCAAGACGAGCAGTACTTC

v_call: TRBV5-4
clone_size: few
d_call: TRBD1
j_call: TRBJ1-1
cdr3_aa: CASRSRQGGTEAFF
cdr3_nt: TGTGCCAGCAGGTCCCGACAGGGGGGCACTGAAGCTTTCTTT

v_call: TRBV27
clone_size: .
d_call: TRBD2
j_call: TRBJ2-7
cdr3_aa: CASSVLAGGSSEQYF
cdr3_nt: TGTGCCAGCAGTGTACTAGCGGGAGGATCGTCCGAGCAGTACTTC

v_call: TRBV28
clone_size: .
d_call: .
j_call: TRBJ1-3
cdr3_aa: CASSSGETRNTIYF
cdr3_nt: TGTGCCAGCAGTTCGGGGGAGACTAGAAACACCATATATTTT

v_call: TRBV5-8
clone_size: .
d_call: .
j_call: TRBJ1-5
cdr3_aa: CASRPRGGGSNQPQHF
cdr3_nt: TGTGCCAGCAGGCCTCGAGGGGGGGGCAGCAATCAGCCCCAGCATTTT

v_call: TRBV10-3
clone_size: .
d_call: .
j_call: TRBJ1-2
cdr3_aa: CAISESAVNYGYTF
cdr3_nt: TGTGCCATCAGTGAGTCGGCGGTCAACTATGGCTACACCTTC

v_call: TRBV24-1
clone_size: .
d_call: TRBD1
j_call: TRBJ2-3
cdr3_aa: CATSDTGQGTDTQYF
cdr3_nt: TGTGCCACCAGTGATACGGGACAGGGCACAGATACGCAGTATTTT

v_call: TRBV6-5
clone_size: .
d_call: .
j_call: TRBJ1-2
cdr3_aa: CASSYSRDLLGYTF
cdr3_nt: TGTGCCAGCAGTTACTCGAGGGATTTGTTGGGCTACACCTTC

v_call: TRBV18
clone_size: .
d_call: TRBD1
j_call: TRBJ1-3
cdr3_aa: CASSLDRGEFGNTIYF
cdr3_nt: TGTGCCAGCTCTCTGGACAGGGGAGAATTTGGAAACACCATATATTTT

v_call: TRBV6-1
clone_size: .
d_call: .
j_call: TRBJ2-5
cdr3_aa: CASSESGNQETQYF
cdr3_nt: TGTGCCAGCAGTGAATCGGGGAACCAAGAGACCCAGTACTTC

v_call: TRBV29-1
clone_size: .
d_call: .
j_call: TRBJ2-3
cdr3_aa: CSVGAASTDTQYF
cdr3_nt: TGCAGCGTTGGGGCAGCTAGCACAGATACGCAGTATTTT

v_call: TRBV14
clone_size: .
d_call: .
j_call: TRBJ1-2
cdr3_aa: CASSQVSRRANYGYTF
cdr3_nt: TGTGCCAGCAGCCAAGTCTCCAGGAGGGCTAACTATGGCTACACCTTC

v_call: TRBV10-3
clone_size: .
d_call: TRBD1
j_call: TRBJ1-6
cdr3_aa: CAISVDRYNSPLHF
cdr3_nt: TGTGCCATCAGTGTGGACAGGTATAATTCACCCCTCCACTTT

v_call: TRBV6-2/TRBV6-3
clone_size: .
d_call: TRBD1
j_call: TRBJ2-7
cdr3_aa: CASSPPGTGDTKQYF
cdr3_nt: TGTGCCAGCAGCCCCCCCGGGACAGGGGATACAAAGCAGTACTTC

v_call: TRBV7-3
clone_size: .
d_call: TRBD2
j_call: TRBJ2-3
cdr3_aa: CASSQLASNTDTQYF
cdr3_nt: TGTGCCAGCAGCCAACTAGCGTCCAACACAGATACGCAGTATTTT

v_call: TRBV7-9
clone_size: .
d_call: .
j_call: TRBJ1-5
cdr3_aa: CASSPARGHSNQPQHF
cdr3_nt: TGTGCCAGCAGCCCAGCCAGGGGACATAGCAATCAGCCCCAGCATTTT

v_call: TRBV6-5
clone_size: .
d_call: TRBD1
j_call: TRBJ1-5
cdr3_aa: CASSSGQFSNQPQHF
cdr3_nt: TGTGCCAGCAGTTCGGGACAGTTTAGCAATCAGCCCCAGCATTTT

v_call: TRBV4-2
clone_size: .
d_call: .
j_call: TRBJ1-5
cdr3_aa: CASSQEALPYSNQPQHF
cdr3_nt: TGTGCCAGCAGCCAAGAAGCTCTTCCTTATAGCAATCAGCCCCAGCATTTT

v_call: TRBV15
clone_size: .
d_call: .
j_call: TRBJ2-5
cdr3_aa: CATSRVGAAQETQYF
cdr3_nt: TGTGCCACCAGCAGAGTAGGAGCGGCGCAAGAGACCCAGTACTTC

v_call: TRBV7-2
clone_size: .
d_call: .
j_call: TRBJ2-7
cdr3_aa: CASSLVRGAYEQYF
cdr3_nt: TGTGCCAGCAGCTTAGTACGGGGGGCTTACGAGCAGTACTTC

v_call: TRBV28
clone_size: once
d_call: TRBD1
j_call: TRBJ2-7
cdr3_aa: CASRGQGASYEQYF
cdr3_nt: TGTGCCAGCAGGGGACAGGGGGCCTCCTACGAGCAGTACTTC

v_call: TRBV7-2
clone_size: .
d_call: TRBD1
j_call: TRBJ1-6
cdr3_aa: CASSQASSQGAGSPLHF
cdr3_nt: TGTGCCAGCAGCCAAGCTTCGTCCCAGGGGGCTGGTTCACCCCTCCACTTT

v_call: TRBV28
clone_size: .
d_call: TRBD1
j_call: TRBJ1-2
cdr3_aa: CASSLSGTGKFYGYTF
cdr3_nt: TGTGCCAGCAGTTTATCCGGGACAGGGAAGTTCTATGGCTACACCTTC

v_call: TRBV7-3
clone_size: .
d_call: TRBD2
j_call: TRBJ2-1
cdr3_aa: CASSSGGAGYNEQFF
cdr3_nt: TGTGCCAGCAGCTCCGGGGGGGCTGGATACAATGAGCAGTTCTTC

v_call: TRBV7-6
clone_size: few
d_call: .
j_call: TRBJ2-3
cdr3_aa: CASSLAGASTDTQYF
cdr3_nt: TGTGCCAGCAGCTTAGCGGGAGCCAGCACAGATACGCAGTATTTT